This TCR beta chain derives from a study of blood T cell repertoires in COVID-19. Study in general: Researchers got acute and convalescent COVID-19 samples from the United States, Italy and Spain. Sample material is recorded as cDNA or gDNA derived from T cells, B-cell-depleted T cells, or PBMCs.

The table came from immunoSEQ multiplex PCR; TCRdb's copy has only in-frame clones and leaves some out. The table has some 300,000 clones, more than 70% seen once; the top ten hold approximately 7.2%. There are 17 residues in the CDR3. J gave up 6 bases and V 4 bases, and 15 bases lay outside the gene matches. Germline CDR1 is LGHDT and CDR2 is YNNKEL (reference sequence). The chain couples TRBV3-1 (or the pseudogene TRBV3-2) to TRBJ2-1; the match to TRBD1 covers 7 bases. This receptor was identified in a woman in her twenties or thirties who had recovered from COVID-19. Sequencing was done on a sample of peripheral blood. CDR3 sequence: CASSPPIRPGQSNEQFF. CDR3 bases: TGTGCCAGCAGCCCCCCCATTCGACCGGGACAGAGCAATGAGCAGTTCTTC.